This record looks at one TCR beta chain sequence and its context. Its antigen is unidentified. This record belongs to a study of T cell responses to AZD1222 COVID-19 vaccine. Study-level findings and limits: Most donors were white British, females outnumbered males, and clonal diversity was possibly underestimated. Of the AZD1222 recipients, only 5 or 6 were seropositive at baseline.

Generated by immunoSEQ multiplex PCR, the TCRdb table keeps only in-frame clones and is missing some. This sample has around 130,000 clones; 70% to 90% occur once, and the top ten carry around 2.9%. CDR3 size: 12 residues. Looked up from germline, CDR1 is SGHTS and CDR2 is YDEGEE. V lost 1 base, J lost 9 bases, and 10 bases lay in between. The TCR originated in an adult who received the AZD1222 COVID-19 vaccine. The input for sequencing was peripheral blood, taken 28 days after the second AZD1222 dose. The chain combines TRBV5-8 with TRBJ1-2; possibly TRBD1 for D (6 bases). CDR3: CASSLRGRSYTF. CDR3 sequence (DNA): TGTGCCAGCAGCTTGCGGGGGCGAAGCTACACCTTC.